This entry features one T cell receptor (beta chain) sequence. Time point specified: before natalizumab initiation. This specimen belongs to a study of multiple sclerosis patients with progressive multifocal leukoencephalopathy. The repertoire was sequenced with immunoSEQ multiplex PCR; TCRdb's copy has only in-frame clones and lacks some. The data show under 40,000 clones, 90% to 95% seen once. Per the germline V gene, CDR1 is SGHRS and CDR2 is YFSETQ. This CDR3 is built from 15 residues. V gave up 3 bases and J gave up 4 bases; unmatched junction bases: 6. The sequenced sample was PBMCs. The V gene is TRBV5-1, the J gene TRBJ2-3, with 9 bases aligning to TRBD1. This clonotype was sampled from a man aged 25-45 years with multiple sclerosis. The CDR3 sequence is CASSSTGTGSDTQYF. CDR3 DNA sequence: TGCGCCAGCAGCTCTACCGGGACAGGGTCAGATACGCAGTATTTT.